The 31 T cell receptor beta chains given below trace back to one sample, sequenced in a study of blood T cells in healthy people across ages. Using a J-beta primer mix together with a sample-barcoded 5' primer, a second PCR was run for roughly 6 to 11 cycles. TCRdb re-derived calls from the 5' RACE reads in MiXCR, one entry per CDR3 protein. The sample contains roughly 1,500,000 distinct CDR3 sequences, about 31% of which appear only once. Sample: blood. All receptors derive from a woman in her 30s in good health.

In its sample, this clonotype was seen once. The V gene is TRBV19, the J gene TRBJ1-2; D possibly corresponds to TRBD1 (5 bases). The CDR3 is 16 amino acids. Trimming took 2 bases from V and 1 from J, leaving 14 bases between them. Germline CDR1 reads LNHDA; CDR2 reads SQIVND (reference sequence). The CDR3 DNA is TGTGCCAGTAGTATACGGAAGACAGTTGTTAACTATGGCTACACCTTC. Translated: CASSIRKTVVNYGYTF.

CDR3: CASSEGYTGAEAFF. Written as DNA, the CDR3 is TGTGCCAGCAGTGAAGGATATACGGGAGCTGAAGCTTTCTTT. This chain joins TRBV6-1 and TRBJ1-1, with D unresolved. The V end lost 1 base, the J end lost 6 bases, and 12 bases lay between the germline ends. CDR1 MNHNS and CDR2 SASEGT come from the germline V gene. The CDR3 totals 14 residues.

This clonotype was counted a few times. The gene calls are TRBV6-5 and TRBJ2-3; tentatively, D is TRBD2 (7 bases). The V gene lost 3 bases and the J gene lost 6 bases, with 13 bases spanning the gap. Germline V CDR1 and CDR2: MNHEY, SVGAGI. This CDR3 contains 14 residues. The DNA of the CDR3 is TGTGCCAGCAGTTATGGGGGGGCCGAGGATACGCAGTATTTT. Its protein is CASSYGGAEDTQYF.

In its sample, this clonotype was seen a few times. The DNA is left out, because the CDR3 cannot be placed on it with certainty; the CDR3 is given as TCRdb lists it. The J gene is TRBJ1-2, the V gene TRBV6-6. The CDR3 is 13 amino acids long, termini counted. Germline V gene lookup returns CDR1 MNHNY and CDR2 SVGAGI (reference sequence). CDR3 region: CASSSSTYYGYTF.

This clonotype was detected many times. The V and J genes are TRBV15 and TRBJ2-7; D gene uncertain. This CDR3 spans 14 amino acids. V lost 3 bases, J lost 5 bases, and 14 bases lay in between. Germline lookup yields CDR1 LNHNV and CDR2 YYDKDF (reference sequence). The DNA for the CDR3 is TGTGCCACCAGCAGTGATAAGCCACCGGACGAGCAGTACTTC. It encodes CATSSDKPPDEQYF.

This clonotype has just a few counts. This sequence joins TRBV19 and TRBJ2-7, with TRBD2 identical over 14 bases. J lost 7 bases, V lost 10 bases, and 9 bases had no gene match. From germline, CDR1 is LNHDA and CDR2 SQIVND (reference sequence). The CDR3 spans 14 residues. This chain's CDR3 is CATSTSGRAEEQYF. The CDR3 region has the DNA TGTGCCACTTCGACTAGCGGGAGGGCCGAGGAGCAGTACTTC.

The DNA for the CDR3 is TGCAGTGCTAGCCGGGGAGGGTGGAACACTGAAGCTTTCTTT. Translation: CSASRGGWNTEAFF. The rearrangement uses TRBV20-1 and TRBJ1-1, with D uncertain. In germline, CDR1 is DFQATT, CDR2 SNEGSKA (reference sequence). V dropped 3 bases and J dropped 1 base, with 12 bases sitting between them. This CDR3 has 14 amino acids.

The table lists this clonotype with a few counts. V usage is TRBV24-1 and J usage is TRBJ2-3, with D unclear. The CDR3 covers 14 residues. The V and J ends lost 1 base and 3 bases respectively, with 7 bases between them. The germline gives CDR1 KGHDR, CDR2 SFDVKD. The CDR3 DNA reads TGTGCCACCAGTGATTTCCCTCTTACAGATACGCAGTATTTT. Its protein is CATSDFPLTDTQYF.

In its sample, this clonotype was seen many times. This sequence joins TRBV5-1 and TRBJ2-1, with 11 bases matching TRBD2. Germline lookup yields CDR1 SGHRS and CDR2 YFSETQ. V gave up 7 bases and J gave up 0 bases; unmatched junction bases: 0. This CDR3 comprises 14 residues. The CDR3 spells CASGTSGSYNEQFF. The CDR3 bases are TGCGCCAGCGGGACTAGCGGCTCCTACAATGAGCAGTTCTTC.

The CDR3 sequence: CASSETGYNSPLHF. CDR3 sequence (DNA): TGTGCCAGCAGTGAGACAGGCTATAATTCACCCCTCCACTTT. The rearrangement links TRBV2 to TRBJ1-6; TRBD1 is a possible D gene (6 bases). The CDR3 spans 14 residues. Trimming stripped 3 bases from V and 3 bases from J, with 6 bases between. Germline assignment: CDR1 SNHLY and CDR2 FYNNEI.

This rearrangement joins TRBV20-1 to TRBJ2-4; 7 bases match TRBD1. The end of the DNA fits TRBJ2-7 better, so the J call may be wrong. The germline gives CDR1 DFQATT, CDR2 SNEGSKA (reference sequence). The CDR3 covers 14 residues. The CDR3 here is CSVVVRTGRNEQYF. The CDR3 DNA reads TGCAGTGTCGTAGTTAGGACAGGTCGTAACGAGCAGTACTTC.

This clonotype was observed a few times. This chain links TRBV20-1 with TRBJ1-6, with D maybe TRBD1 (5 bases). The V gene lost 6 bases and the J gene lost 1 base, with 13 bases spanning the gap. Germline lookup yields CDR1 DFQATT and CDR2 SNEGSKA (reference sequence). This CDR3 comprises 15 residues. CDR3 loop: CSATGGGSYNSPLHF. CDR3 bases: TGCAGTGCCACAGGTGGAGGTTCCTATAATTCACCCCTCCACTTT.

The chain has TRBV10-2 and TRBJ2-7; D possibly corresponds to TRBD2 (5 bases). The V gene lost 3 bases and the J gene lost 7 bases, with 16 bases spanning the gap. Germline loops: CDR1 WSHSY, CDR2 SAAADI. This CDR3 is 14 amino acids long. In nucleotides, the CDR3 is TGCGCCAGCAGTGAAAGTGGCTACACTAGGGAGCAGTACTTC. The encoded protein is CASSESGYTREQYF.

This clonotype turned up a few times. The J gene is TRBJ2-3, the V gene TRBV20-1, with TRBD2 identical over 10 bases. Germline V gene sequence: CDR1 DFQATT, CDR2 SNEGSKA (reference sequence). V lost 6 bases to trimming and J lost 4 bases; unmatched junction nucleotides: 10. This CDR3 comprises 15 residues. CDR3 sequence (DNA): TGCAGTGCCCTTCGGGCTAGCGGGGGATCAGATACGCAGTATTTT. Protein sequence: CSALRASGGSDTQYF.

The chain uses TRBV3-1 and TRBJ2-3; D is perhaps TRBD2 (5 bases). This CDR3 has 16 residues. Germline-derived CDR1 and CDR2 are LGHDT and YNNKEL (reference sequence). The germline V and J ends were trimmed by 0 bases and 2 bases, with 12 bases remaining between them. This CDR3 reads CASSQDISGSTDTQYF. The CDR3, as DNA: TGTGCCAGCAGCCAAGATATAAGCGGTTCCACAGATACGCAGTATTTT.

This clonotype was picked up one time. A junction end diverges from the germline sequence, so it may reflect a read error. This chain links TRBV7-8 with TRBJ2-5; 12 bases fit TRBD1. Per germline, CDR1 SGHVS and CDR2 FQNEAQ. This CDR3 is built from 15 residues. In DNA form, the CDR3 reads TGTGCCAGCAGCTTGGGACAGGGGGCCGGGGAGACCCAGCACTTC. This codes for CASSLGQGAGETQHF.

The chain has TRBV27 and TRBJ1-3; the D gene is possibly TRBD1 (5 bases). The CDR3 runs to 15 residues. In germline, CDR1 is MNHEY, CDR2 SMNVEV (reference sequence). Trimming stripped 6 bases from V and 3 bases from J, with 15 bases between. CDR3 protein: CASSPQGVFGNTIYF. CDR3 sequence (DNA): TGTGCCAGCAGCCCGCAGGGAGTGTTTGGAAACACCATATATTTT.

The rearrangement uses TRBV7-3 and TRBJ2-6; 7 bases agree with TRBD2. The CDR3 sequence is 16 residues long. Germline CDR1 SGHTA, CDR2 FQGTGA. V shed 4 bases, J shed 0 bases, and the junction held 3 bases outside the gene matches. This chain's CDR3 is CASSSPGGSGANVLTF. CDR3 nucleotides: TGTGCCAGCAGCTCACCGGGAGGCTCTGGGGCCAACGTCCTGACTTTC.

This clonotype occurred a few times. This chain joins TRBV20-1 and TRBJ1-2; no clear D. The CDR3 has 11 residues. The germline gives CDR1 DFQATT, CDR2 SNEGSKA (reference sequence). V was cut by 3 bases and J by 8 bases, with 10 bases left in between. Here the CDR3 DNA reads TGCAGTGCTAGGAAGCCCGGGGGCTACACCTTC. Translating gives CSARKPGGYTF.

This chain links TRBV7-9 with TRBJ2-7; the match to TRBD2 covers 7 bases. V trimming: 5 bases; J trimming: 4 bases; junction bases outside the gene matches: 8. Germline CDR1 reads SEHNR; CDR2 reads FQNEAQ (reference sequence). This CDR3 has 14 amino acids. This chain's CDR3 is CASSPTSRDYEQYF. The DNA of the CDR3 is TGTGCCAGCAGCCCGACTAGCCGGGATTACGAGCAGTACTTC.

The CDR3 protein is CAINEGLRGPDRGSLGEKLFF. The CDR3 DNA reads TGTGCCATCAACGAGGGACTACGTGGGCCGGACAGGGGATCTCTTGGTGAAAAACTGTTTTTT. The rearrangement uses TRBV10-3 and TRBJ1-4; 9 bases align to TRBD1. CDR3 length equals 21 residues. Trimming removed 7 bases from V and 7 bases from J; junction bases left unmatched: 28. The germline gives CDR1 ENHRY, CDR2 SYGVKD.

The chain uses TRBV27 and TRBJ2-5; no definite D call. The DNA end lines up better with TRBJ2-1; the J call may be wrong. The CDR3 has 13 amino acids. CDR1 and CDR2 from the germline V gene are MNHEY and SMNVEV (reference sequence). CDR3 DNA sequence: TGTGCCAGCAGTTTAATCAACCAAGAGACCCAGTTCTTC. It codes for CASSLINQETQFF.

Concerning this clonotype itself: The junction departs from the called germline gene at one end, perhaps through a read error. This chain uses TRBV20-1 with TRBJ2-3; 11 positions match TRBD2. Per the germline V gene, CDR1 is DFQATT and CDR2 is SNEGSKA (reference sequence). CDR3 length: 15 amino acids. The CDR3 loop reads CSAETSGGSPDTKYF. The DNA for the CDR3 is TGCAGTGCTGAAACTAGCGGGGGTAGTCCAGATACGAAGTATTTT.

Details on this clonotype: An end of the junction does not agree with germline; a read error may underlie this. This chain connects TRBV28 to TRBJ1-5, with 7 positions matching TRBD1. The V gene's germline CDR1 is MDHEN and CDR2 SYDVKM. This CDR3 region has 15 residues. In nucleotides, the CDR3 is TGTGCCAGCAGTATATGGACAGGTAGCAATCAGCCCCAGCATTTT. Translated: CASSIWTGSNQPQHF.

This clonotype was seen a few times. V gene TRBV13 combines with J gene TRBJ2-3, with TRBD2 identical over 13 bases. The germline V gene has CDR1 PRHDT and CDR2 FYEKMQ (reference sequence). The CDR3 covers 16 residues. V lost 1 base and J lost 4; bases outside the gene matches: 2. DNA for the CDR3: TGTGCCAGCAGCTTAGAACTAGCGGGAGGGGCAGATACGCAGTATTTT. Translating gives CASSLELAGGADTQYF. The full variable domain, with the rest looked up from reference TRBV13 and TRBJ2-3, is AAGVIQSPRHLIKEKRETATLKCYPIPRHDTVYWYQQGPGQDPQFLISFYEKMQSDKGSIPDRFSAQQFSDYHSELNMSSLELGDSALYFCASSLELAGGADTQYFGPGTRLTVL.

J is TRBJ2-7 and V is TRBV14; 8 bases match TRBD2. V lost 0 bases to trimming and J lost 1 base; unmatched junction nucleotides: 11. CDR1 is SGHDN, CDR2 FVKESK, per germline. The CDR3 is 18 residues long. The CDR3 DNA sequence: TGTGCCAGCAGCCAAGAAGTGTTTGGGACTAGATATTCCTACGAGCAGTACTTC. Translating gives CASSQEVFGTRYSYEQYF. The whole variable domain, filled in from reference TRBV14 and TRBJ2-7, reads EAGVTQFPSHSVIEKGQTVTLRCDPISGHDNLYWYRRVMGKEIKFLLHFVKESKQDESGMPNNRFLAERTGGTYSTLKVQPAELEDSGVYFCASSQEVFGTRYSYEQYFGPGTRLTVT.

The chain joins TRBV19 to TRBJ2-1; 7 bases map to TRBD1. J lost 7 bases, V lost 6 bases, and 3 bases had no gene match. The germline V gene has CDR1 LNHDA and CDR2 SQIVND (reference sequence). This CDR3 is built from 12 residues. CDR3: CASRRGQNEQFF. The CDR3 coding sequence is TGTGCCAGTAGGAGGGGGCAGAATGAGCAGTTCTTC.

A few counts support this clonotype. This chain links TRBV6-6 with TRBJ2-7, with a possible D match to TRBD1 (6 bases). Trimming shortened V by 6 bases and J by 0 bases, and 15 bases separated the two germline ends. Germline loops: CDR1 MNHNY, CDR2 SVGAGI (reference sequence). The CDR3 has 15 amino acids. The CDR3 loop reads CASRPTGPSSYEQYF. The CDR3 nucleotides read TGTGCCAGCAGACCTACAGGGCCTAGCTCCTACGAGCAGTACTTC.

DNA of the CDR3: TGTGCCAGCAGTGAGTTCCGGGAGACCTACAATGAGCAGTTCTTC. Translated, it gives CASSEFRETYNEQFF. The gene calls are TRBV6-1 and TRBJ2-1; weak D call: TRBD2 (6 bases). Germline V gives CDR1 MNHNS, CDR2 SASEGT. The CDR3 is 15 residues long. Trimming removed 3 bases from V and 2 bases from J, with 11 bases in between.

The chain carries TRBV4-1 and TRBJ2-2; no clear D. Between the trimmed V and J ends, which lost 1 base and 8 bases, there was a span of 20 bases. CDR1 MGHRA and CDR2 YSYEKL come from the germline V gene. This CDR3 spans 17 amino acids. The CDR3 nucleotides are TGCGCCAGCAGCCAAGGGGCAACGCCGACATTAAGGGGGGAGCTGTTTTTT. This translates into CASSQGATPTLRGELFF.

This clonotype was seen only a few times. The chain links TRBV6-2 or TRBV6-3 to TRBJ2-3; D call uncertain. The CDR3 loop spans 13 amino acids. CDR1 and CDR2 from the germline V gene are MNHEY and SVGEGT. V lost 10 bases and J 2 bases, leaving 13 bases between the germline ends. CDR3 coding DNA: TGTGCCACCAACAGAGACAACACAGATACGCAGTATTTT. Encoded protein: CATNRDNTDTQYF.